What follows are 4 T cell receptor beta chains derived from one specimen sequenced in a study of T cells in Graves' hyperthyroidism and ophthalmopathy. Researchers took RNA transcripts and amplified the TCR beta CDR3 regions from them. TCR CDR3 regions were first amplified by RT-PCR with HTBI primers. TCRdb reprocessed the multiplex PCR reads with MiXCR, giving one entry per CDR3 protein. The repertoire has hundreds of thousands of distinct CDR3 sequences, around 40% of them found once; the top ten carry around 29%. The sample comprised blood. All receptors derive from a middle-aged woman with Graves' hyperthyroidism.

This clonotype occurred a few times. The genes are TRBV11-2 and TRBJ1-4; D gene ambiguous. This CDR3 comprises 12 residues. Looked up from germline, CDR1 is SGHAT and CDR2 is FQNNGV. Trimming pared 4 bases from V and 11 bases from J, leaving 11 bases between. CDR3 amino acids: CASSYQREKLFF. CDR3 in DNA: TGTGCCAGCAGCTATCAACGGGAGAAACTGTTTTTT.

This clonotype appeared a few times. This chain's CDR3 is CASSDGGGWEGYTF. The CDR3 DNA is TGTGCCAGCAGTGATGGAGGGGGCTGGGAGGGCTACACCTTC. The chain joins TRBV6-5 to TRBJ1-2; 7 bases are shared with TRBD1. The CDR3 covers 14 residues. Trimming at V came to 5 bases and at J to 8 bases, leaving 11 bases not matched to a gene. Germline V gene data show CDR1 as MNHEY and CDR2 as SVGAGI.

A few counts support this clonotype. This rearrangement joins TRBV20-1 to TRBJ2-5, with 13 bases aligning to TRBD2. Germline V gene lookup returns CDR1 DFQATT and CDR2 SNEGSKA (reference sequence). CDR3 length equals 15 residues. V lost 4 bases to trimming and J lost 3 bases; unmatched junction nucleotides: 5. The CDR3 coding sequence is TGCAGTGCTACACCGGGACTAGCGGGGAAAGAGACCCAGTACTTC. Its translation is CSATPGLAGKETQYF.

This clonotype was seen ten or more times. The chain joins TRBV5-6 to TRBJ1-2; the D is unclear. Trimming took off 1 base at V and 7 bases at J, with 20 bases between the two ends. The length of the CDR3 is 16 residues. Germline assignment: CDR1 SGHDT and CDR2 YYEEEE. This CDR3 reads CASSLPSSRGRIGYTF. For the CDR3, the DNA is TGTGCCAGCAGCTTGCCGTCTTCACGGGGTCGGATTGGCTACACCTTC.